The 30 T cell receptor beta chains reported below all come from one sample, sequenced in a study of CD8 T cells in ankylosing spondylitis. Their recognized antigens are unknown. Study observations and caveats: Ankylosing spondylitis blood seemed to carry a telltale TCR beta motif made of roughly eight highly homologous variants.

Each CDR3 protein is one row after TCRdb ran MiXCR on the 5' RACE reads. The sample gives some 140,000 distinct CDR3 sequences, about 15% of which show up once; approximately 33% is in the top ten. The sequencing input was blood, either unsorted or a sorted T cell fraction (not recorded which). These receptors were obtained from a male donor with ankylosing spondylitis.

This clonotype occurred a few times. The rearrangement links TRBV5-5 to TRBJ2-2; D is unresolved. The germline gives CDR1 SGHKS, CDR2 YYEKEE (reference sequence). This CDR3 comprises 15 residues. The V and J ends lost 3 bases and 4 bases respectively, with 13 bases between them. CDR3 sequence reads: CASSYTPWGTGELFF. CDR3 coding DNA: TGTGCCAGCAGCTATACCCCGTGGGGCACCGGGGAGCTGTTTTTT.

As DNA, the CDR3 is TGTGCCAGCTCACCACCAAGGGACAGGTGGGGCTACACCTTC. Translation: CASSPPRDRWGYTF. This chain links TRBV18 with TRBJ1-2, with TRBD1 identical over 8 bases. Germline CDR1 reads KGHSH; CDR2 reads LQKENI. CDR3 length: 14 amino acids. V gave up 0 bases and J gave up 8 bases; unmatched junction bases: 5.

A few counts support this clonotype. The chain recombines TRBV5-6 with TRBJ2-7; no reliable D call. This CDR3 has 11 amino acids. Trimming removed 0 bases at V and 6 bases at J, with 4 bases between. Germline-derived CDR1 and CDR2 are SGHDT and YYEEEE. The DNA of the CDR3 is TGTGCCAGCAGCTTGGATCGCGAGCAGTACTTC. Translating it yields CASSLDREQYF.

V usage is TRBV27 and J usage is TRBJ2-1; a possible D gene is TRBD2 (6 bases). With 8 bases removed from V and 4 bases from J, the gap between germline ends came to 15 bases. This CDR3 is built from 14 residues. Germline CDR1 reads MNHEY; CDR2 reads SMNVEV (reference sequence). Written as DNA, the CDR3 is TGTGCCAGCTCGGCTAGCGTAAATTACAATGAGCAGTTCTTC. Protein product: CASSASVNYNEQFF.

A few counts support this clonotype. This chain uses TRBV3-1 with TRBJ2-5; D remains ambiguous. This CDR3 contains 14 residues. Looked up from germline, CDR1 is LGHDT and CDR2 is YNNKEL (reference sequence). Trimming stripped 1 base from V and 3 bases from J, with 9 bases between. CDR3 sequence: CASSQGQAKETQYF. The CDR3 DNA reads TGTGCCAGCAGCCAAGGTCAGGCCAAAGAGACCCAGTACTTC.

In its sample, this clonotype was seen a few times. This sequence joins TRBV6-2 or TRBV6-3 and TRBJ2-3; TRBD1 matches 8 bases. CDR1 is MNHEY, CDR2 SVGEGT, per germline. J gave up 4 bases and V 6 bases, and 9 bases lay outside the gene matches. The CDR3 is 15 amino acids. For the CDR3, the DNA is TGTGCCAGCAGCCTTACAGGGGGTAGCCCAGATACGCAGTATTTT. It codes for CASSLTGGSPDTQYF.

The chain carries TRBV7-9 and TRBJ2-3, with a possible D match to TRBD2 (5 bases). This CDR3 region has 12 residues. Germline lookup yields CDR1 SEHNR and CDR2 FQNEAQ (reference sequence). Deletions cut 5 bases from V and 6 bases from J, with 9 bases between. The CDR3 loop is CASSRGIDTQYF. The DNA for the CDR3 is TGTGCCAGCAGCCGGGGTATCGATACGCAGTATTTT.

This clonotype was seen a few times. The gene calls are TRBV7-3 and TRBJ2-2, with unresolved D. The V end lost 2 bases, the J end lost 4 bases, and 8 bases lay between the germline ends. The germline V gene has CDR1 SGHTA and CDR2 FQGTGA. This CDR3 comprises 14 residues. The CDR3 DNA follows: TGTGCCAGCAGCTTAGGGATCGGCACCGGGGAGCTGTTTTTT. Translating gives CASSLGIGTGELFF.

This clonotype was observed a few times. This chain joins TRBV27 and TRBJ1-1; D gene ambiguous. The CDR3 has 14 amino acids. Germline lookup yields CDR1 MNHEY and CDR2 SMNVEV (reference sequence). V lost 1 base and J lost 6, with 12 bases in between. CDR3 bases: TGTGCCAGCAGTTTATTTTTAACGGGGTCTGAAGCTTTCTTT. This sequence encodes CASSLFLTGSEAFF.

This clonotype was observed many times. The rearrangement joins TRBV12-3 or TRBV12-4 to TRBJ1-1, with no clear D. Trimming took 4 bases from V and 6 from J, leaving 15 bases between them. The CDR3 totals 14 residues. CDR3 nucleotides: TGTGCCAGCAGTTCGAGGGAACGGTTCCCTGAAGCTTTCTTT. Its translation is CASSSRERFPEAFF.

This rearrangement joins TRBV9 to TRBJ2-1; possibly TRBD1 for D (6 bases). Germline V gene lookup returns CDR1 SGDLS and CDR2 YYNGEE. V dropped 7 bases and J dropped 5 bases, with 19 bases sitting between them. This CDR3 is 15 amino acids long. For the CDR3, the DNA is TGTGCCAGCGCTCGTTGGGGACAATTAGACAATGAGCAGTTCTTC. Its protein product is CASARWGQLDNEQFF.

The gene calls are TRBV4-1 and TRBJ1-5; unclear D gene. Germline CDR1 is MGHRA and CDR2 is YSYEKL. V dropped 4 bases and J dropped 1 base, with 11 bases sitting between them. The CDR3 loop spans 15 amino acids. The CDR3: CASSPLARSNQPQHF. CDR3 in DNA: TGCGCCAGCAGCCCCCTCGCGAGGAGCAATCAGCCCCAGCATTTT.

Only a few counts were recorded for this clonotype. The chain has TRBV28 and TRBJ1-4; TRBD1 matches at 7 bases. The V gene's germline CDR1 is MDHEN and CDR2 SYDVKM. This CDR3 has 15 amino acids. J gave up 3 bases and V 2 bases, and 3 bases lay outside the gene matches. The CDR3: CASSLPGQANEKLFF. CDR3 coding DNA: TGTGCCAGCAGTTTACCTGGACAGGCTAATGAAAAACTGTTTTTT. Variable domain in full (rest from reference TRBV28 and TRBJ1-4): DVKVTQSSRYLVKRTGEKVFLECVQDMDHENMFWYRQDPGLGLRLIYFSYDVKMKEKGDIPEGYSVSREKKERFSLILESASTNQTSMYLCASSLPGQANEKLFFGSGTQLSVL.

V is TRBV12-3 or TRBV12-4 and J is TRBJ2-1, with D tentatively TRBD2 (5 bases). Trimming cost V 1 base and J 14 bases, with 9 bases left between them. There are 11 residues in the CDR3. CDR3 amino acids: CASSLGPEEFF. The CDR3 coding sequence is TGTGCCAGCAGTTTAGGGCCGGAGGAGTTCTTC.

This clonotype has more than one count but fewer than ten. This CDR3 is CASSFRTDGHEQYF. The DNA for the CDR3 is TGTGCCAGCAGCTTCCGGACTGACGGCCACGAGCAGTACTTC. The chain combines TRBV12-3 or TRBV12-4 with TRBJ2-7, with D possibly TRBD2 on 5 matching bases. The CDR3 runs to 14 residues. V lost 6 bases and J 5 bases, leaving 17 bases between the germline ends.

V is TRBV4-1 and J is TRBJ2-7; no reliable D call. Looked up from germline, CDR1 is MGHRA and CDR2 is YSYEKL. The CDR3 contains 15 residues. Trimming took 3 bases from V and 0 from J, leaving 12 bases between them. The CDR3 DNA is TGCGCCAGCAGCCAGGGCCTCGGGCTCTCCTACGAGCAGTACTTC. Translating it yields CASSQGLGLSYEQYF.

The chain has TRBV5-1 and TRBJ2-1; 10 nucleotides agree with TRBD1. Germline V gives CDR1 SGHRS, CDR2 YFSETQ. The CDR3 contains 14 residues. The trim removed 3 bases at V and 6 bases at J, leaving 3 bases unmatched. This CDR3 is CASSWGTGVNEQFF. CDR3 bases: TGCGCCAGCAGCTGGGGGACAGGGGTCAATGAGCAGTTCTTC.

The V and J genes are TRBV27 and TRBJ2-1, with D perhaps given as TRBD1 or TRBD2 (6 bases each). Germline CDR1 and CDR2: MNHEY and SMNVEV (reference sequence). The CDR3 runs 13 residues. Trimming removed 7 bases at V and 5 bases at J, with 12 bases between. Here the CDR3 DNA reads TGTGCCAGCAACCAAGGGGGGAACAATGAGCAGTTCTTC. It is translated as CASNQGGNNEQFF.

The CDR3 reads CAWSGAGVGQPQHF. The CDR3 DNA is TGTGCCTGGAGCGGTGCGGGGGTGGGGCAGCCCCAGCATTTT. The gene calls are TRBV30 and TRBJ1-5; D possibly corresponds to TRBD1 (5 bases). The CDR3 is made up of 14 amino acids. From germline, CDR1 is GTSNPN and CDR2 SVGIG (reference sequence). V lost 3 bases and J lost 7, with 16 bases in between.

This sequence joins TRBV27 and TRBJ2-3, with D tentatively TRBD2 (6 bases). Germline CDR1 is MNHEY and CDR2 is SMNVEV (reference sequence). This CDR3 has 11 residues. V gave up 4 bases and J gave up 11 bases, with 10 bases separating them. This CDR3 is CASSYGGRQYF. The DNA of the CDR3 is TGTGCCAGCAGTTACGGGGGTCGGCAGTATTTT.

The table lists this clonotype with a few counts. At one end, the junction sequence differs from germline, possibly due to a read error. The genes are TRBV7-6 and TRBJ1-4; 7 positions match TRBD1. The CDR3 runs to 17 residues. CDR1 and CDR2 (germline): SGHVS, FNYEAQ. CDR3: CASSPGGGPATNGKLFF. The CDR3 bases are TGTGCCAGCAGCCCAGGGGGGGGGCCGGCCACTAATGGAAAACTGTTTTTT.

In its sample, this clonotype was seen a few times. The chain joins TRBV20-1 to TRBJ1-2, with TRBD1 matching over 11 bases. The germline V gene has CDR1 DFQATT and CDR2 SNEGSKA (reference sequence). There are 13 residues in the CDR3. Trimming cost V 6 bases and J 8 bases; bases outside gene matches: 8. CDR3 nucleotides: TGCAGTGCGCCGGACAGGGGGCTAGACGGCTACACCTTC. It encodes CSAPDRGLDGYTF.

This clonotype was seen only a few times. This chain links TRBV10-3 with TRBJ2-2; D is uncertain. Trimming pared 6 bases from V and 0 bases from J, leaving 5 bases between. CDR3 length: 13 amino acids. Germline-derived CDR1 and CDR2 are ENHRY and SYGVKD. This CDR3 is CAIRAANTGELFF. The CDR3 coding sequence is TGTGCCATCAGGGCCGCGAACACCGGGGAGCTGTTTTTT.

This clonotype was seen at least ten times. The rearrangement links TRBV28 to TRBJ2-2; 10 bases map to TRBD2. The CDR3 is made up of 15 amino acids. J gave up 4 bases and V 7 bases, and 6 bases lay outside the gene matches. Germline CDR1 is MDHEN and CDR2 is SYDVKM. The CDR3 spells CASKLAGVSTGELFF. The CDR3 nucleotides read TGTGCCAGCAAGCTAGCGGGAGTGAGCACCGGGGAGCTGTTTTTT.

This clonotype was seen a handful of times. This chain joins TRBV7-6 and TRBJ2-5, with no clear D. Germline CDR1 and CDR2: SGHVS and FNYEAQ. The V and J ends lost 1 base and 5 bases respectively, with 11 bases between them. The CDR3 sequence is 14 residues long. The CDR3 spells CASSLDMGLETQYF. The CDR3, as DNA: TGTGCCAGCAGCTTAGATATGGGCTTGGAGACCCAGTACTTC.

The chain couples TRBV28 to TRBJ2-1; TRBD1 or TRBD2 may be the D gene (6 bases each). V was shortened by 5 bases and J by 2 bases, with 13 bases between the two germline ends. The length of the CDR3 is 15 residues. CDR1 is MDHEN, CDR2 SYDVKM, per germline. The CDR3 DNA is TGTGCCAGCAGTCCCAGGGGCGGGACCTACAATGAGCAGTTCTTC. Amino acids: CASSPRGGTYNEQFF. Full variable domain (rest looked up from reference TRBV28 and TRBJ2-1): DVKVTQSSRYLVKRTGEKVFLECVQDMDHENMFWYRQDPGLGLRLIYFSYDVKMKEKGDIPEGYSVSREKKERFSLILESASTNQTSMYLCASSPRGGTYNEQFFGPGTRLTVL.

This clonotype has a handful of counts. The chain is built from TRBV6-1 and TRBJ1-2; 7 positions agree with TRBD1. Germline V gene sequence: CDR1 MNHNS, CDR2 SASEGT. With 6 bases clipped from V and 8 bases from J, the junction kept 3 bases outside the gene matches. The CDR3 loop spans 11 amino acids. The CDR3 loop is CASSLQGGYTF. As DNA, the CDR3 is TGTGCCAGCAGCCTACAGGGGGGCTACACCTTC.

This clonotype is judged medium-sized. J is TRBJ2-7 and V is TRBV3-1; D gene uncertain. This CDR3 has 14 residues. In germline, CDR1 is LGHDT, CDR2 YNNKEL (reference sequence). The V end lost 3 bases, the J end lost 6 bases, and 15 bases lay between the germline ends. CDR3 loop: CASSQATFRSEQYF. The CDR3 coding sequence is TGTGCCAGCAGCCAGGCGACTTTTCGCTCCGAGCAGTACTTC.

This clonotype appeared a few times. The rearrangement uses TRBV9 and TRBJ1-5; tentative D call: TRBD1 (5 bases). V shed 4 bases and J shed 8 bases, with 16 bases lying between them. CDR3 length: 14 amino acids. CDR1 and CDR2 (germline): SGDLS, YYNGEE. CDR3 sequence: CASSPSGGSEPQHF. Written as DNA, the CDR3 is TGTGCCAGCAGCCCCAGTGGGGGGTCGGAGCCCCAGCATTTT.

This clonotype was seen at least ten times. The chain recombines TRBV5-1 with TRBJ1-1; 8 nucleotides align to TRBD1. CDR1 and CDR2 (germline): SGHRS, YFSETQ. V gave up 0 bases and J gave up 2 bases; unmatched junction bases: 9. The CDR3 loop spans 17 amino acids. The CDR3 DNA reads TGCGCCAGCAGCTTGGGAGGCAGGGGGCGTCCAAACACTGAAGCTTTCTTT. This encodes CASSLGGRGRPNTEAFF.